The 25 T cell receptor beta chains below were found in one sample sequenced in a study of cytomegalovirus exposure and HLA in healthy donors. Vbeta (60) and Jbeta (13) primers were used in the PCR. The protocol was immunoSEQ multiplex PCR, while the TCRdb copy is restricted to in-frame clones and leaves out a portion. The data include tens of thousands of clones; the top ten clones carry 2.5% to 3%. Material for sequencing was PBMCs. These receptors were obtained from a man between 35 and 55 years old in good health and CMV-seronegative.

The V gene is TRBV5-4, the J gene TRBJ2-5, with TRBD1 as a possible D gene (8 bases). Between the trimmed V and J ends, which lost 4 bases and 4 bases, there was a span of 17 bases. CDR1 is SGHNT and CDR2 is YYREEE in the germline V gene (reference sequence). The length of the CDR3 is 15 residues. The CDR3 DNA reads TGTGCCAGCAGCCTTCGGACAGGGAGGGCAGAGACCCAGTACTTC. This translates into CASSLRTGRAETQYF.

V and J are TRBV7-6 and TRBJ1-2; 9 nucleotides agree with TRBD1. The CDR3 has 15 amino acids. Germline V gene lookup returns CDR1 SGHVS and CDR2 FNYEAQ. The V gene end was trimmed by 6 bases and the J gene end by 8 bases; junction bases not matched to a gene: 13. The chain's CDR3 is CASSPGTGNTGGYTF. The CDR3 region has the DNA TGTGCCAGCAGTCCCGGGACAGGGAATACGGGGGGCTACACCTTC.

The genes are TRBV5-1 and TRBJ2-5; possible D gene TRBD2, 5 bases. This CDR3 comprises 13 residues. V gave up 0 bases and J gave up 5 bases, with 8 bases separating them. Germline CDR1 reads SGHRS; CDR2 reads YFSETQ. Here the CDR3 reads CASSLEDWETQYF. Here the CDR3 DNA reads TGCGCCAGCAGCTTGGAGGACTGGGAGACCCAGTACTTC.

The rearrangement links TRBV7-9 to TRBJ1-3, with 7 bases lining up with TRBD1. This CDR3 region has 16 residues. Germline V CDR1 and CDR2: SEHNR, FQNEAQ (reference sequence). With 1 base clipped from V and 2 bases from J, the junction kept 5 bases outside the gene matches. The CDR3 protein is CASSLGVGTAGNTIYF. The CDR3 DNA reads TGTGCCAGCAGCTTAGGAGTAGGGACAGCTGGAAACACCATATATTTT.

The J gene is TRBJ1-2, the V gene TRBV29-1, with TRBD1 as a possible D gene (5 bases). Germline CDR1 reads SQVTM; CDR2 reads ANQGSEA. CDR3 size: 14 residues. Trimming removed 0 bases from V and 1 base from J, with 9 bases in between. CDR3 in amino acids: CSVEDGGGNYGYTF. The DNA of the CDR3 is TGCAGCGTTGAAGATGGGGGGGGTAACTATGGCTACACCTTC.

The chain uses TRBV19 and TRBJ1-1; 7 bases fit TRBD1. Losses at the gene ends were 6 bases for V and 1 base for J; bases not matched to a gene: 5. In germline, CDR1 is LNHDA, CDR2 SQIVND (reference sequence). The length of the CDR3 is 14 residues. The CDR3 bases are TGTGCCAGTAGCACAGGGGTTAGGAACACTGAAGCTTTCTTT. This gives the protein CASSTGVRNTEAFF.

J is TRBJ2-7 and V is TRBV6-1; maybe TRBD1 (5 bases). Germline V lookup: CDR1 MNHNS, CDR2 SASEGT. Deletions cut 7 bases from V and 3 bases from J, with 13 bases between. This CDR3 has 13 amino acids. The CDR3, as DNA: TGTGCCAGCACCGTTCAGGGTCTCTACGAGCAGTACTTC. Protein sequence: CASTVQGLYEQYF.

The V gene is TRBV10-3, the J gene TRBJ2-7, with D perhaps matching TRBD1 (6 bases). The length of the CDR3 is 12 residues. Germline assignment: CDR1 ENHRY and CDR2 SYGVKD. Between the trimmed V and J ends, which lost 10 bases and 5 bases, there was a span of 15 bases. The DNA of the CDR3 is TGTGCCACCGACCAGGGGTCCAACGAGCAGTACTTC. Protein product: CATDQGSNEQYF.

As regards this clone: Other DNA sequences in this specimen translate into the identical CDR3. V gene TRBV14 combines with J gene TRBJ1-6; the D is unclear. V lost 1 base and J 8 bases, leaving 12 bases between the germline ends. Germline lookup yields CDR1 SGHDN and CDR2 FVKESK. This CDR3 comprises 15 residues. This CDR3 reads CASSQVEQRDSPLHF. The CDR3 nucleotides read TGTGCCAGCAGCCAAGTCGAACAGAGAGATTCACCCCTCCACTTT. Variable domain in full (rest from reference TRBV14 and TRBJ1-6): EAGVTQFPSHSVIEKGQTVTLRCDPISGHDNLYWYRRVMGKEIKFLLHFVKESKQDESGMPNNRFLAERTGGTYSTLKVQPAELEDSGVYFCASSQVEQRDSPLHFGNGTRLTVT.

CDR3 nucleotide sequence: TGCGCCAGCAGCCGTGAGGGACAGGGTGCTTACGAGCAGTACTTC. This sequence encodes CASSREGQGAYEQYF. The rearrangement links TRBV5-1 to TRBJ2-7; 9 positions match TRBD1. The CDR3 has 15 amino acids. The J segment lost 4 bases and the V segment lost 4 bases, leaving 9 bases of the junction unmatched. Germline assignment: CDR1 SGHRS and CDR2 YFSETQ.

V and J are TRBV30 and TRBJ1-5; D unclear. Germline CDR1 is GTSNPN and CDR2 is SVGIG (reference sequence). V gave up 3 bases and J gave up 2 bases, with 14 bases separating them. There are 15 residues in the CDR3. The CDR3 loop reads CAWSAGVKGNQPQHF. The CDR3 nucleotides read TGTGCCTGGAGCGCCGGGGTTAAAGGCAATCAGCCCCAGCATTTT.

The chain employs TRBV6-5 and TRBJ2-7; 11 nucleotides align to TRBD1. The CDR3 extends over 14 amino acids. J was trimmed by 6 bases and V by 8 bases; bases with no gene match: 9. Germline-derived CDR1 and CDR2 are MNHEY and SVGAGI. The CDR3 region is CASGQGAGAREQYF. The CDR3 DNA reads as TGTGCCAGCGGACAGGGGGCTGGGGCGCGCGAGCAGTACTTC.

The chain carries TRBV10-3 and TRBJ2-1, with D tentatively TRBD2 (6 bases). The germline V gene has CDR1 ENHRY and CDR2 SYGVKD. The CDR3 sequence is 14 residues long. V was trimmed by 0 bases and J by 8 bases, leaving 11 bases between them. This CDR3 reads CAISESLGRHEQFF. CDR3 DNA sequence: TGTGCCATCAGTGAGTCTTTAGGGAGGCATGAGCAGTTCTTC.

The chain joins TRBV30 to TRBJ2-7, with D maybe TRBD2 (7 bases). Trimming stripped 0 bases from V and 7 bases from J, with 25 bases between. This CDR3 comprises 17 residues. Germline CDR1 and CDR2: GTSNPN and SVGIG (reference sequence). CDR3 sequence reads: CAWSVRGGGGPLREQYF. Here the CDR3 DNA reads TGTGCCTGGAGTGTACGCGGGGGAGGGGGGCCTCTACGGGAGCAGTACTTC.

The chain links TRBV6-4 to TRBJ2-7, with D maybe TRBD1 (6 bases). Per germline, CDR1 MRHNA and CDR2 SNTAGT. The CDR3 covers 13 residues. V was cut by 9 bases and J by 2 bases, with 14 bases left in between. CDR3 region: CARFNRETYEQYF. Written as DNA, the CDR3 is TGTGCCAGGTTTAACAGGGAAACCTACGAGCAGTACTTC.

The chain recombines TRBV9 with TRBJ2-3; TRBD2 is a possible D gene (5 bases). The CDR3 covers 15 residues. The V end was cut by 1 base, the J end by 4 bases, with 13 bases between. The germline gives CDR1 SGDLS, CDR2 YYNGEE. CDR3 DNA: TGTGCCAGCAGCGTACGGGGTATAGTCGCAGATACGCAGTATTTT. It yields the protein CASSVRGIVADTQYF.

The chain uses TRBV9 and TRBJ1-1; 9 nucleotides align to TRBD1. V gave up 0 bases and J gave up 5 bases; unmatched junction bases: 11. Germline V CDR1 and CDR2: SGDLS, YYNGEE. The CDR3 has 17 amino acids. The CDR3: CASSVGSGTGTATEAFF. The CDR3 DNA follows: TGTGCCAGCAGCGTAGGGTCCGGGACAGGGACAGCGACTGAAGCTTTCTTT.

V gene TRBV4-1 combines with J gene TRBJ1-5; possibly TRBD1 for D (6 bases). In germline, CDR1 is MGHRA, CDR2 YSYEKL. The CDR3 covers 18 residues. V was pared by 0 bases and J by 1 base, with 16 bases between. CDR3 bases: TGCGCCAGCAGCCAAGATCCGATGGGGGCTAGGAGCAATCAGCCCCAGCATTTT. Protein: CASSQDPMGARSNQPQHF.

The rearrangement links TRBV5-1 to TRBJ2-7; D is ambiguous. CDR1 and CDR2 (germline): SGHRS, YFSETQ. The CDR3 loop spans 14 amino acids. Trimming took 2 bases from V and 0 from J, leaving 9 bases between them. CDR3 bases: TGCGCCAGCAGCTTTGACACATCCTCCTACGAGCAGTACTTC. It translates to CASSFDTSSYEQYF. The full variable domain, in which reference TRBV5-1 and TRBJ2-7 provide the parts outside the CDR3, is KAGVTQTPRYLIKTRGQQVTLSCSPISGHRSVSWYQQTPGQGLQFLFEYFSETQRNKGNFPGRFSGRQFSNSRSEMNVSTLELGDSALYLCASSFDTSSYEQYFGPGTRLTVT.

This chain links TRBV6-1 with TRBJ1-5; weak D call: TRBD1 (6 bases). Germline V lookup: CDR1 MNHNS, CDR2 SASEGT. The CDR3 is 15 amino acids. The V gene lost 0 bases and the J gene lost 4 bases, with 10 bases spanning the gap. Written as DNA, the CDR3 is TGTGCCAGCAGTGAAGCTAGCAGGGGTAATCAGCCCCAGCATTTT. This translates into CASSEASRGNQPQHF.

CDR3 amino acids: CSVARQGYEQYF. For the CDR3, the DNA is TGCAGCGTTGCCCGACAGGGCTACGAGCAGTACTTC. The chain couples TRBV29-1 to TRBJ2-7; 7 nucleotides agree with TRBD1. Germline V gene sequence: CDR1 SQVTM, CDR2 ANQGSEA. This CDR3 is 12 amino acids long. The junction had 3 bases not matched to a gene; V was cut back by 4 bases and J by 3 bases.

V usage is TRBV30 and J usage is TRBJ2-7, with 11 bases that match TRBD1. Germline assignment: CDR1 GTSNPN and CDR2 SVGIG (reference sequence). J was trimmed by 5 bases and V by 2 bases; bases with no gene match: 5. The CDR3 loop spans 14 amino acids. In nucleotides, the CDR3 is TGTGCCTGGAGTCGGGACAGGGGGGTCCACGAGCAGTACTTC. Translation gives CAWSRDRGVHEQYF.

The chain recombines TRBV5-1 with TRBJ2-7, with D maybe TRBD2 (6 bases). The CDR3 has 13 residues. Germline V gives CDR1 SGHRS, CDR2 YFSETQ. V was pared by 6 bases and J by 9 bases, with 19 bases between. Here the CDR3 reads CASNDRTSEGQYF. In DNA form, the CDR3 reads TGCGCCAGCAACGATCGGACCTCGGAGGGGCAGTACTTC.

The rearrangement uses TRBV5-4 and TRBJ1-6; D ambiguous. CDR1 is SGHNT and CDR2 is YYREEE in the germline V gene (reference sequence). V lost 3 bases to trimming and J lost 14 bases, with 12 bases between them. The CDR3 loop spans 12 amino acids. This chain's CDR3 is CASSSTRETLHF. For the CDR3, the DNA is TGTGCCAGCAGCTCAACGCGGGAAACCCTCCACTTT. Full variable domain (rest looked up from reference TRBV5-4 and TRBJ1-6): ETGVTQSPTHLIKTRGQQVTLRCSSQSGHNTVSWYQQALGQGPQFIFQYYREEENGRGNFPPRFSGLQFPNYSSELNVNALELDDSALYLCASSSTRETLHFGNGTRLTVT.

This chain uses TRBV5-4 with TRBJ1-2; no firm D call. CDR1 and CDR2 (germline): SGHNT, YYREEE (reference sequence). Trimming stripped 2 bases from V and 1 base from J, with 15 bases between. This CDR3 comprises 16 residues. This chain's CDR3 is CASSFNTERFNYGYTF. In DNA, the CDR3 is TGTGCCAGCAGCTTTAACACAGAACGTTTTAACTATGGCTACACCTTC. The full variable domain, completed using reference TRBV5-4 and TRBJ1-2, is ETGVTQSPTHLIKTRGQQVTLRCSSQSGHNTVSWYQQALGQGPQFIFQYYREEENGRGNFPPRFSGLQFPNYSSELNVNALELDDSALYLCASSFNTERFNYGYTFGSGTRLTVV.